The entry below gives a single TCR beta chain sequence along with its context. Clones were read by immunoSEQ multiplex PCR, and TCRdb kept only the in-frame ones, dropping some. This table has over 50,000 clones, about 90% appearing once. From germline, CDR1 is SEHNR and CDR2 FQNEAQ (reference sequence). V was clipped by 7 bases and J by 0 bases, with 25 bases between them. This CDR3 contains 18 residues. The data stem from a study of OX40 agonist ivuxolimab in advanced cancers. The specimen comprised CD4+ or CD8+ T cells sorted from blood, sampled in a trial of the OX40 agonist ivuxolimab. The gene calls are TRBV7-9 and TRBJ2-7; either TRBD1 or TRBD2 may fit D (5 bases each). This receptor was taken from an adult with an advanced solid tumor such as melanoma, head and neck, liver or kidney cancer. The CDR3 here is CASTRSLSGDPSSYEQYF. The CDR3 DNA follows: TGTGCCAGCACCCGTTCACTGTCCGGGGACCCCTCCTCCTACGAGCAGTACTTC.